The next 5 T cell receptor beta chains were all read from a single sample in a study of low-dose radiotherapy and immunotherapy resistance in tumors. Time point given: before trial treatment. First-strand cDNA relied on TRAV- and TRBV-specific primers spanning alpha and beta chains. With a constant-region primer and a V-primer adapter, TCRs were subjected to about 20 PCR cycles of amplification. TCRdb passed the reads through MiXCR, listing each CDR3 protein once. The table records 100,000 or so distinct CDR3 sequences, more than 8% of them present only once. The input for sequencing was PBMCs, taken before treatment. These receptors came from a male donor with prostate cancer.

This clonotype was recorded at least ten times. J is TRBJ2-6 and V is TRBV6-5; D gene uncertain. Germline V lookup: CDR1 MNHEY, CDR2 SVGAGI. This CDR3 spans 16 amino acids. Trimming stripped 0 bases from V and 1 base from J, with 7 bases between. The CDR3 spells CASSYSQSSGANVLTF. The CDR3 DNA reads as TGTGCCAGCAGTTACTCGCAGTCTTCTGGGGCCAACGTCCTGACTTTC.

This clonotype appeared many times. The rearrangement joins TRBV11-1 to TRBJ2-5; D may be TRBD1 (6 bases). The CDR3 length is 15 residues. Trimming took off 10 bases at V and 1 base at J, with 19 bases between the two ends. Germline V lookup: CDR1 SGHAT, CDR2 FQDESV (reference sequence). The CDR3 DNA follows: TGTGCCACCCGGCGAGGACAGAGTTTCCAAGAGACCCAGTACTTC. Amino acid sequence: CATRRGQSFQETQYF.

This rearrangement joins TRBV7-2 to TRBJ2-7; possibly TRBD1 for D (6 bases). CDR1 and CDR2 from the germline V gene are SGHTA and FQGNSA. This CDR3 contains 15 residues. Trimming took 4 bases from V and 7 from J, leaving 20 bases between them. In nucleotides, the CDR3 is TGTGCCAGCAGCTACGTAGGGGGTCCCGCTTTGGAGCAGTACTTC. Its protein product is CASSYVGGPALEQYF.

In this sample, this clonotype turned up many times. The chain carries TRBV5-1 and TRBJ2-3; TRBD1 aligns across 9 bases. Germline CDR1 and CDR2: SGHRS and YFSETQ. J lost 3 bases, V lost 0 bases, and 2 bases had no gene match. The CDR3 is 15 residues long. This CDR3 reads CASSLGTGVTDTQYF. CDR3 DNA sequence: TGCGCCAGCAGCTTGGGGACAGGGGTTACAGATACGCAGTATTTT.

In this sample, this clonotype turned up many times. The rearrangement uses TRBV20-1 and TRBJ2-1, with 7 nucleotides matching TRBD1. From germline, CDR1 is DFQATT and CDR2 SNEGSKA (reference sequence). J lost 3 bases, V lost 6 bases, and 5 bases had no gene match. This CDR3 has 13 amino acids. The CDR3 region has the DNA TGCAGTGCCCGGGACAGCTTCTACAATGAGCAGTTCTTC. Encoded protein: CSARDSFYNEQFF.